This TCR beta chain was sequenced for a study of blood T cell repertoires in COVID-19 (TCRdb year 2020). A note on the overall study: The collaborator samples originated in the United States, Italy and Spain and spanned the acute and convalescent phases of COVID-19. A de-identified subject ID, COVID-19 status, age in years and sex were almost always included in the sample metadata. Samples were obtained from the ongoing ImmuneRACE study (first 160 participants) and from over 1,000 subjects provided by 6 global collaborators. Where HLA class I and class II types were available, the types were taken from metadata supplied by the sample provider, not from assay-based typing. The material from the prospective study consisted of cDNA or gDNA derived from T cells, B-cell-depleted T cells, or PBMCs. The repertoires were made available in a free public database intended to serve as a resource for research on the immune response to SARS-CoV-2. Subjects who had been exposed to COVID-19, were actively infected with it, or had recovered from it provided the deeply sampled blood TCRbeta repertoires that made up the dataset. The investigation overall reported the following: Clinical and demographic metadata were provided uncurated, with the amount varying by source and participant.

Remarks on this clone: No cognate antigen has been identified for it. Base qualities are not at hand, and no much larger clone is one base apart.

TCRbeta CDR3 regions were amplified from genomic DNA by means of the immunoSEQ Assay, a bias-controlled multiplex PCR. Processing in the source paper ran as follows. The number of nucleated cells in each sample was estimated from the amplification of reference gene primers within the assay. To quantify the absolute abundance of each unique TCRbeta CDR3 rearrangement, sequence reads were collapsed and filtered. For each sample, productive Simpson clonality was calculated by taking the square root of Simpson's diversity index across productive rearrangements. TCRdb carries this immuneACCESS record with in-frame sequences only. Its versions omit some clonotypes, under half of them owing to an unresolved V gene in the studies checked, with the rest unexplained. From that table come the V and J calls and clone size; the DNA was used to work out D and trimming. A total of 220,000 or so clones appear in this sample, 90% of them only once. Jointly, the top ten make up around 0.85% of the sample.

The germline V gene gives CDR1 as SGHRS and CDR2 as YFSETQ. V is reduced by 2 bases and J by 4 bases, leaving a spacing of 12 bases between them. The CDR3 spans 14 residues, from the cysteine through the phenylalanine. Only CDR3 DNA remains: 42 bases, in frame from the first base. Enrolling through a virtual design, the prospective study's participants ranged in age from roughly 18 to 95 years and lived across around 25 United States geographic areas. In the prospective study, participants were assigned to cohorts based on the clinical history participants reported in a screening survey and a study questionnaire. Exposed participants had been in contact, within 2 weeks of entering the study, with a person who had a PCR-confirmed or clinician-diagnosed case of COVID-19. Each participant in the prospective study had whole blood, serum and a nasopharyngeal or oropharyngeal swab collected by mobile phlebotomists. Over a roughly 2-month period, participants in the prospective study had the option of providing additional blood draws and questionnaires. Before DNA extraction, prospective study blood samples were shipped either frozen or at room temperature.

This sequence originates from a man aged 50 to 60 who had been exposed to COVID-19. Recombination joined TRBV5-1 with TRBJ1-2, with TRBD1 as a weak D call on 5 bases. The sequencing sample was made of PBMCs or T cells enriched from blood (not recorded which). The DNA sequence is TGCGCCAGCAGCTTCGGGTTAAGGGGCTATGGCTACACCTTC. It translates as CASSFGLRGYGYTF. Reference TRBV5-1 and TRBJ1-2 genes cover what lies past the CDR3, so the full variable domain is KAGVTQTPRYLIKTRGQQVTLSCSPISGHRSVSWYQQTPGQGLQFLFEYFSETQRNKGNFPGRFSGRQFSNSRSEMNVSTLELGDSALYLCASSFGLRGYGYTFGSGTRLTVV.